Detailed here is one T cell receptor (beta chain). The record originates from a study of quantifying T cell responses using KT2 cells. Study-wide context: Reverse transcription used primers in the TCR alpha and beta constant regions.

Each cDNA got a UMI-containing oligo ligated at its 3' end. The first PCR ran approximately 4 cycles with an equimolar RC1.1 and RC1.2 beta primer mix. TCRdb re-called the UMI-ligation and nested PCR reads through MiXCR, storing one row per CDR3 protein. The sample holds approximately 43,000 distinct CDR3 sequences, more than 15% seen once. The TCR sequence derives from a human donor. The sample comprised PBMCs spiked with cells of the T cell clone KT2.

CDR3 amino acids: CASSSIVGGYTF. CDR3 nucleotides: TGTGCCAGCAGCTCCATCGTTGGTGGCTACACCTTC. The chain recombines TRBV5-6 with TRBJ1-2, with D hard to call. The CDR3 runs 12 residues. Between the trimmed V and J ends, which lost 3 bases and 7 bases, there was a span of 10 bases. In germline, CDR1 is SGHDT, CDR2 YYEEEE.